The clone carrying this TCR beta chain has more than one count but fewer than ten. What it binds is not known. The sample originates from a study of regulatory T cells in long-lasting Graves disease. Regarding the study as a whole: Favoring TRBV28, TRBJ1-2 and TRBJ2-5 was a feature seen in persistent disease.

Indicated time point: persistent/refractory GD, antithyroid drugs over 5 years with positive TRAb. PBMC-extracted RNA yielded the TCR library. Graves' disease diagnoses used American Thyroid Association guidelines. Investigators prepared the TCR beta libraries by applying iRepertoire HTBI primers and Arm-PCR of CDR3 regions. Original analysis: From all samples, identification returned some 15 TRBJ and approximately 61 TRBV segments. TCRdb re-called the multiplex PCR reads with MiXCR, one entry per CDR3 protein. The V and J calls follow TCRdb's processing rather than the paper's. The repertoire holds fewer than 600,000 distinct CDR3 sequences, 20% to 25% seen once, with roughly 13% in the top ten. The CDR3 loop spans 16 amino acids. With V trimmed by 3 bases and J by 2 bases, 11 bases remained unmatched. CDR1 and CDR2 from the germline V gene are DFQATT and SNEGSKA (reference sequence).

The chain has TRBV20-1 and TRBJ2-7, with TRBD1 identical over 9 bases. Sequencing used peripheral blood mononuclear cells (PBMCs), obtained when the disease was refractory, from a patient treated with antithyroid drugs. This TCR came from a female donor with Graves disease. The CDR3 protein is CSASLRDREYAYEQYF. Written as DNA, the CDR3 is TGCAGTGCTAGCCTCCGGGACAGGGAATACGCCTACGAGCAGTACTTC.